This T cell receptor beta chain was documented in a study of blood T cell repertoires in COVID-19. The wider study: COVID-19 samples collected from the United States, Italy and Spain covered acute and convalescent phases.

Patients in Seattle were enrolled during active infection, then followed longitudinally. The germline V and J ends were trimmed by 2 bases and 0 bases, with 14 bases remaining between them. Germline V CDR1 and CDR2: SGHRS, YFSETQ. The CDR3 has 16 residues. In the study's own analysis: For nucleated cells, counts were estimated from reference gene primer amplification. TCRdb's copy holds only in-frame clones and misses some; the assay was immunoSEQ multiplex PCR. That table supplies the V and J calls and clone size; D and trimming were determined from the DNA. The data show 300,000 or so clones, 80% to 95% seen once.

This sequence joins TRBV5-1 and TRBJ1-1; D is unclear. The receptor was isolated from a woman in her 30s with COVID-19, enrolled during active disease. The sequencing sample was made of peripheral blood. CDR3 region: CASSFRADAVNTEAFF. CDR3 DNA: TGCGCCAGCAGCTTTCGCGCAGACGCGGTGAACACTGAAGCTTTCTTT. Together with reference TRBV5-1 and TRBJ1-1, the CDR3 gives the full variable domain: KAGVTQTPRYLIKTRGQQVTLSCSPISGHRSVSWYQQTPGQGLQFLFEYFSETQRNKGNFPGRFSGRQFSNSRSEMNVSTLELGDSALYLCASSFRADAVNTEAFFGQGTRLTVV.